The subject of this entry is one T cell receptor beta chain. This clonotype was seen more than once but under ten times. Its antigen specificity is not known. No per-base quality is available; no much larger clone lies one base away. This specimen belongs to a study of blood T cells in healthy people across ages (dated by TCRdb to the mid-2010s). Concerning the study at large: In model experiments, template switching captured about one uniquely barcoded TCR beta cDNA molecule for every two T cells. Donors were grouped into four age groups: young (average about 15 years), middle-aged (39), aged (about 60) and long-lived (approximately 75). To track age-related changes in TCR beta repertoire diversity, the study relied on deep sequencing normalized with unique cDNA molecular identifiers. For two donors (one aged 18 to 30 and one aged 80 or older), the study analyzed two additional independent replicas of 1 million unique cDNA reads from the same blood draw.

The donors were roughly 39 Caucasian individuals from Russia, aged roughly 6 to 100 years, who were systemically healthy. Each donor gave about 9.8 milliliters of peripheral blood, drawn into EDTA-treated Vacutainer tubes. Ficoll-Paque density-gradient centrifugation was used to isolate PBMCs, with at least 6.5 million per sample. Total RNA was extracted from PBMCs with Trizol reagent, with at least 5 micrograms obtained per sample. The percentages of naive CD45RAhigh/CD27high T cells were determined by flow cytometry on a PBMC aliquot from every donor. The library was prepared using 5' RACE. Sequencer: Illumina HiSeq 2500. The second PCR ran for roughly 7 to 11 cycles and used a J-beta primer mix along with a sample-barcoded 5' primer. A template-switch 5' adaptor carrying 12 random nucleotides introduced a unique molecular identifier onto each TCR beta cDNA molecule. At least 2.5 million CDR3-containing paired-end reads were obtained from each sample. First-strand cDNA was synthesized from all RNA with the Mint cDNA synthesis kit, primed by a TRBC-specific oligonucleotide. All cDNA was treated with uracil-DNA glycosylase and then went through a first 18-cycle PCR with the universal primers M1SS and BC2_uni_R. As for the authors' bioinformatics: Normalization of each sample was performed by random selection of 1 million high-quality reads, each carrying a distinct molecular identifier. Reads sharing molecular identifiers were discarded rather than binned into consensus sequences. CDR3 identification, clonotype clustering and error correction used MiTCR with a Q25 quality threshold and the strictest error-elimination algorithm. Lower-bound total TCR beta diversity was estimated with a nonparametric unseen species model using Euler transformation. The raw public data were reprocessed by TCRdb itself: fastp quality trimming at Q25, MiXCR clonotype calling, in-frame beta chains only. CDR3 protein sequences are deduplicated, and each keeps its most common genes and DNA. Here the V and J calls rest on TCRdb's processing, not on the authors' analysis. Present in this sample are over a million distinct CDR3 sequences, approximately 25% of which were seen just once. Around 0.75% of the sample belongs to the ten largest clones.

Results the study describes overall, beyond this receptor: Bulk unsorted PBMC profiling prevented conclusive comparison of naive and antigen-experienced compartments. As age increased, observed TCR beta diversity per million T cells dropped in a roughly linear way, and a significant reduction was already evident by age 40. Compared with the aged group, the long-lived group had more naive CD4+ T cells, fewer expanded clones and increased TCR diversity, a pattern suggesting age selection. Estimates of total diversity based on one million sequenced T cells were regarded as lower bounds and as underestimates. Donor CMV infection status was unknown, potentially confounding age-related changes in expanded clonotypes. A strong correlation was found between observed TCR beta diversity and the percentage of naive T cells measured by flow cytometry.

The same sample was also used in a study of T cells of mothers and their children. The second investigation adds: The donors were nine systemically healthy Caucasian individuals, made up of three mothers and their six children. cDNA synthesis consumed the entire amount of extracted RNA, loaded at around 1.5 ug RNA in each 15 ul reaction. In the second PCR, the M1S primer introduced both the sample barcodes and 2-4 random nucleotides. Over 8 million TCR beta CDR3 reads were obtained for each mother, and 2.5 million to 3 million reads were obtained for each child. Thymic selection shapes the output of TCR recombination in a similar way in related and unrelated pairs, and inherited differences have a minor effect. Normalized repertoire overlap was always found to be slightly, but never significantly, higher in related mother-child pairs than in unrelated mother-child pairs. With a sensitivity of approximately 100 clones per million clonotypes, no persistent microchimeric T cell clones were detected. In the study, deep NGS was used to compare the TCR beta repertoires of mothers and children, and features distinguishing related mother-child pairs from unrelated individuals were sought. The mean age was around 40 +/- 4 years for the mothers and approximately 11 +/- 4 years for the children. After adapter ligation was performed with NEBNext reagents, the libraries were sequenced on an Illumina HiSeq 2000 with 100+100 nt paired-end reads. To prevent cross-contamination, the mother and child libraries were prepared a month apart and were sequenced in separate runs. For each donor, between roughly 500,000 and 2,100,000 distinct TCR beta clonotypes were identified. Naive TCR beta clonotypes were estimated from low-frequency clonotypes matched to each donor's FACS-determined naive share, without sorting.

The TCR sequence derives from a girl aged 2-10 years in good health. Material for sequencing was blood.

The sequenced DNA: TGTGCTAGTGGCTTCGAGGTGGAAGATATGCAGTACTTC. It specifies CASGFEVEDMQYF. The chain employs TRBV12-5 and TRBJ2-7, with an unclear D gene assignment. Per the germline V gene, LGHNT is the CDR1 and FRNRAP is the CDR2. The junction shows trimming of 6 bases on V and 9 bases on J, plus 18 bases between the germline ends. The CDR3 measures 13 amino acids from cysteine to phenylalanine. The only DNA kept is the CDR3, 39 bases in frame from the first base.